These T cell receptor beta chains were read from a single sample in a study of brain T cells in children with intractable seizures. The method was immunoSEQ multiplex PCR; TCRdb's version includes in-frame clones alone and lacks a portion of them. The sample lists 340,000 or so clones, over 90% occurring once. The source material was peripheral blood, sampled 4 to 6 months after surgery. The receptors originated from a boy under three years old with tuberous sclerosis and intractable seizures. CDR3s include the opening cysteine and the closing phenylalanine or tryptophan. The D gene is left open where the match is weak. The listing skips clone size in some rows; elsewhere it reads once, few, many or a size class.

d_call clone_size j_call v_call cdr3_nt cdr3_aa
NA NA TRBJ1-2 TRBV7-9 TGTGCCAGCAGCCCGACAGCGAGCTATGGCTACACCTTC CASSPTASYGYTF
NA NA TRBJ2-1 TRBV7-9 TGTGCCGCACCCATCGGAGGGCCCAATGAGCAGTTCTTC CAAPIGGPNEQFF
NA NA TRBJ2-3 TRBV7-3 TGTGCCAGCAGCTTAAAGGCTAGCATGGCAGATACGCAGTATTTT CASSLKASMADTQYF
NA NA TRBJ1-1 TRBV7-9 TGTGCCAGCAGCCTTAAAGGGACGCAAAAGAACACTGAAGCTTTCTTT CASSLKGTQKNTEAFF
TRBD1 NA TRBJ2-7 TRBV3-1/TRBV3-2 TGTGCCAGCAGCCGATTGACAGGGGGTTTTAGAGACGAGCAGTACTTC CASSRLTGGFRDEQYF
NA few TRBJ2-2 TRBV6-4 TGTGCCAGCAGTGACGGGACTAACACCGGGGAGCTGTTTTTT CASSDGTNTGELFF
NA NA TRBJ2-3 TRBV30 TGTGCCTGGAGTGTATGGCCATCGGCAGGGCTAGTAACACGGGATACGCAGTATTTT CAWSVWPSAGLVTRDTQYF
NA NA TRBJ1-1 TRBV11-2 TGTGCCAGCAGCTTTTTAGGTGGGGGCGATGTCACTGAAGCTTTCTTT CASSFLGGGDVTEAFF
TRBD2 NA TRBJ2-3 TRBV9 TGTGCCAGCAGCGCGGGAGGACACACAGATACGCAGTATTTT CASSAGGHTDTQYF
TRBD2 NA TRBJ2-1 TRBV28 TGTGCCAGCAGTTTACTAGCGGGAGCCCCCGAGCAGTTCTTC CASSLLAGAPEQFF
NA NA TRBJ1-6 TRBV6-6 TGTGCCAGCAGTTTTCGGACAGCGCATTCACCCCTCCACTTT CASSFRTAHSPLHF
NA NA TRBJ1-1 TRBV19 TGTGCCAGTACCCTCGGGCAGAGCAACACTGAAGCTTTCTTT CASTLGQSNTEAFF